This entry is about one T cell receptor (beta chain). Its antigen remains unidentified. Base quality data are lacking; no much larger clone is found one base away. TCR beta CDR3 regions were sequenced from DNA using the immunoSEQ Assay. The original pipeline was this. T cell density was computed as TCR beta template counts normalized to usable DNA estimated by amplifying housekeeping genes. Using the preseqR package, richness was estimated by extrapolating to 120,000 templates for tissue samples and 400,000 templates for PBMC samples. Clonality was defined by subtracting Pielou's evenness from one. Tissue-enriched TCRs were identified through differential abundance testing performed on productive amino-acid clonotypes, with a minimum total count of 5 and an alpha of 0.1. The Jaccard Index and the Morisita Overlap Index were used to measure repertoire overlap between compartments. TCR beta CDR3s were clustered by GLIPH together with public tetramer-defined viral CDR3s, and at least three viral sequences plus V-gene enrichment were required for viral motifs. TCRdb retrieved this table from immuneACCESS and kept in-frame rearrangements only. Not all clones are present; in checked studies, unresolved V genes account for under half, and no reason is known for the remainder. V and J calls and clone size come straight from that table; D and trimming were deduced from the DNA. Counted in this sample were 20,000 to 30,000 clones; 75% to 95% of them appeared once. The ten most abundant clones make up about 4% of the sample.

The data stem from a study of T cells in localized non-small cell lung cancer (dated by TCRdb to the early 2020s). With regard to the full study: The study analyzed T cell repertoires of 236 early-stage NSCLC patients, comparing tumors and uninvolved tumor-adjacent lungs. The cohort was made up of approximately 250 treatment-naive NSCLC patients whose localized lung tumors had been resected. A mean age of approximately 66 years was recorded for the NSCLC patients, of whom 120 to 150 were male and more than 95 were female.

What the research found in general, with its limitations: Longer overall survival was associated with higher T cell density in blood, whereas shorter survival was associated with higher clonality in adjacent lung. Because the study design was exploratory, TCR variables were selected using unadjusted p-values without false-discovery rate correction. Uninvolved tumor-adjacent lung showed the highest T cell clonality, higher than tumor, which suggests more focused antigenic responses in the uninvolved tumor-adjacent lung. A median of 57 of the top 100 tumor clones turned up in the paired uninvolved adjacent lung, and roughly 30 of those clones also ranked among the top 100 of that same adjacent lung. Because multi-region tumor sequencing was not performed, intratumor heterogeneity could not be ruled out.

The CDR3 starts with the cysteine, ends with the phenylalanine, and has 13 residues. Just the 39-base CDR3 DNA is kept, in frame starting at base 1. The trim is 0 bases for V and 6 bases for J, with a gap of 8 bases between the germline ends. CDR1 is given as SEHNR and CDR2 as FQNEAQ, both from the germline V gene (reference sequence). At diagnosis, tumor, uninvolved tumor-adjacent lung and peripheral blood were collected and then preserved as a mix of FFPE and fresh-frozen material. For TCR repertoire profiling, the blood samples were analyzed as peripheral blood mononuclear cells. The sample in question was peripheral blood, obtained before any cancer treatment. In this chain, TRBV7-9 is recombined with TRBJ1-2; no confident D gene assignment can be made. This sequence was found in a female donor over 55 with stage II squamous cell lung carcinoma. The sequence in DNA is TGTGCCAGCAGCTTAGCAGGGAATGATGGCTACACCTTC. This encodes CASSLAGNDGYTF. The CDR3, completed at both ends by the reference TRBV7-9 and TRBJ1-2 genes, gives the full variable domain DTGVSQNPRHKITKRGQNVTFRCDPISEHNRLYWYRQTLGQGPEFLTYFQNEAQLEKSRLLSDRFSAERPKGSFSTLEIQRTEQGDSAMYLCASSLAGNDGYTFGSGTRLTVV.